The 2 T cell receptor beta chains listed next were all sequenced from one sample in a study of T-cell reconstitution after alpha-beta-depleted transplantation in children. Unique molecular identifiers featured in how the TCRbeta library was prepared. TCRdb re-called the PCR reads with MiXCR, one entry per CDR3 protein. The table lists 230,000 or so distinct CDR3 sequences, about 12% of them singletons. The specimen was PBMCs from the stem cell graft donor, collected from the stem cell graft. All receptors derive from a human donor who donated a stem cell graft to a child with acute lymphoblastic leukemia.

Note on this clonotype: With a much larger clone just one base away, this may be a read error. Here the CDR3 reads CASSLEGRIYGYTF. CDR3 DNA sequence: TGTGCCAGCAGCTTAGAGGGCAGAATCTATGGCTACACCTTC. The chain recombines TRBV7-3 with TRBJ1-2; D not resolved. Germline values: CDR1 SGHTA, CDR2 FQGTGA. V lost 2 bases and J lost 4, with 11 bases in between. This CDR3 has 14 residues.

This clonotype was seen at least ten times. The chain joins TRBV5-1 to TRBJ2-3; D is uncertain. Germline loops: CDR1 SGHRS, CDR2 YFSETQ. CDR3 length equals 13 residues. Trimming took off 8 bases at V and 4 bases at J, with 14 bases between the two ends. CDR3 residues: CASTLMGSDTQYF. The CDR3 DNA reads as TGCGCCAGTACCCTAATGGGATCAGATACGCAGTATTTT.